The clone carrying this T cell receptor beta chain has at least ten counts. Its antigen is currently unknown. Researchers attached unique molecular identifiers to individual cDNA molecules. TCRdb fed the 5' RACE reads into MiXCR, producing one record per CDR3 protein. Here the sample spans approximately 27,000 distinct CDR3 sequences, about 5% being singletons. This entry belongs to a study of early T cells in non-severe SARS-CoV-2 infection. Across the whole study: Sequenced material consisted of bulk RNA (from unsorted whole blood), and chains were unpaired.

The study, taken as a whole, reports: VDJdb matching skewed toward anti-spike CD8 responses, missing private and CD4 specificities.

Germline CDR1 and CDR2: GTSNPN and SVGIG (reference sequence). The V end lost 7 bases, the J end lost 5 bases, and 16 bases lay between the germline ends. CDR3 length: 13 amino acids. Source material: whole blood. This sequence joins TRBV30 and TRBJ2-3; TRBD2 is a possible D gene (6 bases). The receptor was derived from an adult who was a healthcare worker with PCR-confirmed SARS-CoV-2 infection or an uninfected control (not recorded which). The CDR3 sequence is CALTGVSRDTQYF. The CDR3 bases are TGTGCCTTAACGGGAGTTTCGAGAGATACGCAGTATTTT.